The source of this T cell receptor beta chain is a study of blood T cell repertoires in COVID-19. As to this clone: Sequence at one end of the junction differs from germline and may be a read error.

Sequencing was performed with immunoSEQ multiplex PCR; in TCRdb, only in-frame clones are kept and a portion is missing. Of over 130,000 clones in the sample, about 80% are singletons; the top ten hold about 8%. The receptor was derived from a human donor in a cohort sampled during active COVID-19. The sample consisted of peripheral blood.

The CDR3 DNA sequence: TGTGCCAGCAGCAAACGGACAGCTCAGGACTTC. This codes for CASSKRTAQDF. V is TRBV2 and J is TRBJ2-5; D is possibly TRBD1 (6 bases). The germline V gene encodes CDR1 SNHLY and CDR2 FYNNEI. The CDR3 runs 11 residues.